This T cell receptor beta chain was obtained from a study of OX40 agonist ivuxolimab in advanced cancers. Systemic immunosuppression or a history of autoimmune disease excluded patients. CDR1 is MNHEY and CDR2 is SMNVEV in the germline V gene (reference sequence). There are 17 residues in the CDR3. Trimming cost V 2 bases and J 0 bases, with 15 bases left between them. Generated by immunoSEQ multiplex PCR, the TCRdb table keeps only in-frame clones and is missing some. The top ten hold around 12% of the sample, which has more than 50,000 clones, roughly 89% seen once. The sample consisted of CD4+ or CD8+ T cells sorted from blood, taken in a trial of the OX40 agonist ivuxolimab. The genes are TRBV27 and TRBJ2-3; the D is unclear. The TCR sequence derives from an adult with an advanced solid tumor such as melanoma, head and neck, liver or kidney cancer. CDR3 sequence: CASSLLATLTSTDTQYF. DNA for the CDR3: TGTGCCAGCAGTTTACTGGCAACCCTAACGAGCACAGATACGCAGTATTTT.